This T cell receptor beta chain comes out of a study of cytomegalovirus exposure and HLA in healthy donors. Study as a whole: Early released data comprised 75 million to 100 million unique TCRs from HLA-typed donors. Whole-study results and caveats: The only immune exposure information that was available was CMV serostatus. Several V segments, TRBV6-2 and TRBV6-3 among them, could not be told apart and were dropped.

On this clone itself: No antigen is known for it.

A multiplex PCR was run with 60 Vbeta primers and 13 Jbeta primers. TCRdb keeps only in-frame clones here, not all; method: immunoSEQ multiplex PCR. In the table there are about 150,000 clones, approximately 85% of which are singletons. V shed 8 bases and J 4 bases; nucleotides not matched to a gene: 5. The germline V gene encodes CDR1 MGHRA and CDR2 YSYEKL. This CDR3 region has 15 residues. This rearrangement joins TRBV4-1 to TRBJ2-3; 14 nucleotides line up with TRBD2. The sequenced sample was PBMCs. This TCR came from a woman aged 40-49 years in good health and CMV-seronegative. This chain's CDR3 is CASLGLAGVSDTQYF. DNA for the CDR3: TGCGCCAGCTTGGGACTAGCGGGAGTCTCAGATACGCAGTATTTT.